The rows below give T cell receptor beta chains drawn from one sample of a study of shared clonotypes between healthy human individuals. Method: immunoSEQ multiplex PCR; TCRdb's copy keeps in-frame clones and lacks some. The table has millions of clones, 85% to 95% seen once. Sequencing input: naive CD4+ T cells sorted from blood. The receptor set was obtained from a man aged 18 to 29 in good health. CDR3s include the opening cysteine and the closing phenylalanine or tryptophan. Fields, in order: clone size, V gene, J gene, D gene, CDR3 DNA, CDR3 protein. The D gene is left open where the match is weak. For some rows the clone size is stated as once, few or many, or as a class when expanded; others skip it.

size: once
V: TRBV19
J: TRBJ2-6
D: TRBD1
DNA: TGTGCCAGTACAGGGGGCCTAAGCTCTGGGGCCAACGTCCTGACTTTC
CDR3: CASTGGLSSGANVLTF

size: .
V: TRBV7-2
J: TRBJ1-4
D: TRBD1
DNA: TGTGCCAGCAGCTTACGGGACAGGGGAAAACTGTTTTTT
CDR3: CASSLRDRGKLFF

size: .
V: TRBV5-1
J: TRBJ2-1
D: TRBD2
DNA: TGCGCCAGCAGCCCCCGGACTAGCGGGGGGCCTTGGGGGCAGTTCTTC
CDR3: CASSPRTSGGPWGQFF

size: .
V: TRBV7-2
J: TRBJ1-6
D: TRBD1
DNA: TGTGCCAGCAGCTTAGTGGGAGGGGGCAATTCACCCCTCCACTTT
CDR3: CASSLVGGGNSPLHF

size: .
V: TRBV6-1
J: TRBJ2-3
D: TRBD1
DNA: TGTGCCAGCAGTGAGGGACAGGGTGAGGGCACAGATACGCAGTATTTT
CDR3: CASSEGQGEGTDTQYF

size: .
V: TRBV5-4
J: TRBJ2-2
D: .
DNA: TGTGCCAGCAGTTTGGGGAAGTTGCTGTTTTTT
CDR3: CASSLGKLLFF

size: .
V: TRBV29-1
J: TRBJ2-5
D: .
DNA: TGCAGCGTCGTGGGGCAGCAAGAGACCCAGTACTTC
CDR3: CSVVGQQETQYF

size: .
V: TRBV14
J: TRBJ2-7
D: TRBD1
DNA: TGTGCCAGCAGCCAAGATCTCGGACAGGGGAGCTACGAGCAGTACTTC
CDR3: CASSQDLGQGSYEQYF

size: .
V: TRBV5-1
J: TRBJ1-5
D: .
DNA: TGCGCCAGCAGCTTGGGAGGCAGCAATCAGCCCCAGCATTTT
CDR3: CASSLGGSNQPQHF

size: once
V: TRBV30
J: TRBJ1-4
D: .
DNA: TGTGCCTGGAGTGGGCGAGTAATAAATGAAAAACTGTTTTTT
CDR3: CAWSGRVINEKLFF

size: .
V: TRBV9
J: TRBJ2-3
D: TRBD2
DNA: TGTGCCAGCAGCGTACTAGCGGGATTCACAGATACGCAGTATTTT
CDR3: CASSVLAGFTDTQYF

size: few
V: TRBV19
J: TRBJ1-5
D: .
DNA: TGTGCCAGTAGAACAGGGACTAGCAATCAGCCCCAGCATTTT
CDR3: CASRTGTSNQPQHF

size: .
V: TRBV13
J: TRBJ2-5
D: .
DNA: TGTGCCAGCAGCTTCTACACTATACCCGGGGAGACCCAGTACTTC
CDR3: CASSFYTIPGETQYF

size: .
V: TRBV11-3
J: TRBJ2-1
D: .
DNA: TGTGCCAGCGCCCAACAGGCGTCCTCCTACAATGAGCAGTTCTTC
CDR3: CASAQQASSYNEQFF

size: .
V: TRBV30
J: TRBJ2-1
D: .
DNA: TGTGCCTGGGGAGCCGACAGAAACAATGAGCAGTTCTTC
CDR3: CAWGADRNNEQFF

size: .
V: TRBV4-1
J: TRBJ1-4
D: .
DNA: TGCGCCAGCAGCCAAGATCGCGGGAAACTGTTTTTT
CDR3: CASSQDRGKLFF

size: .
V: TRBV28
J: TRBJ1-1
D: .
DNA: TGTGCCAGCAGCCGAAATAGGAACACTGAAGCTTTCTTT
CDR3: CASSRNRNTEAFF

size: .
V: TRBV5-1
J: TRBJ2-3
D: TRBD1
DNA: TGCGCCAGCAGCTTGGCACAGGGGCCCACAGATACGCAGTATTTT
CDR3: CASSLAQGPTDTQYF

size: .
V: TRBV7-2
J: TRBJ1-6
D: TRBD1
DNA: TGTGCCAGCAGCCCACCGGACAGGAGCAATTCACCCCTCCACTTT
CDR3: CASSPPDRSNSPLHF

size: .
V: TRBV14
J: TRBJ2-7
D: TRBD1
DNA: TGTGCCAGCAGCCGAGACAGGGGCCTCTTCTACGAGCAGTACTTC
CDR3: CASSRDRGLFYEQYF

size: once
V: TRBV2
J: TRBJ2-7
D: .
DNA: TGTGCCAGCAGTGCAGAATACGAGCAGTACTTC
CDR3: CASSAEYEQYF

size: .
V: TRBV28
J: TRBJ1-2
D: .
DNA: TGTGCCAGCACCGAGCCAAGAGGGTCTAACTATGGCTACACCTTC
CDR3: CASTEPRGSNYGYTF

size: .
V: TRBV5-1
J: TRBJ1-4
D: .
DNA: TGCGCCAGCAGCTTGGAACGTCAGGGTGAAAAACTGTTTTTT
CDR3: CASSLERQGEKLFF